This T cell receptor (beta chain) was observed in a study of T cells in Graves' hyperthyroidism and ophthalmopathy. Findings of the study overall: Ophthalmopathy, as predicted by the model, came a median roughly 6.5 months after the prediction.

From RNA transcripts, TCR beta CDR3 regions were amplified. The study used the HTBI primer set for a first-round RT-PCR of the TCR CDR3. TCRdb passed the multiplex PCR reads through MiXCR, listing each CDR3 protein once. The sample includes 480,000 or so distinct CDR3 sequences, 46% of them seen just once. As regards this clonotype: Its antigen is unknown.

Exclusion of a patient resulted from uncontrolled infection, other autoimmune disease, pregnancy or lactation. Diagnosing involved the use of clinical symptoms, serum thyroxine and TRAb, thyroid ultrasound and orbital computed tomography. The CDR3 runs to 17 residues. Germline loops: CDR1 SGHRS, CDR2 YFSETQ. V lost 4 bases to trimming and J lost 6 bases; unmatched junction nucleotides: 11. The receptor was isolated from an adult woman with Graves' disease, either hyperthyroidism or ophthalmopathy (not recorded which). The sample taken for sequencing was peripheral blood or thyroid tissue (not recorded which). The chain has TRBV5-1 and TRBJ2-2; 11 bases align to TRBD2. DNA of the CDR3: TGCGCCAGCAGCCCGGACCCTTTAGCGGGAGGGGCCGGGGAGCTGTTTTTT. Encoded protein: CASSPDPLAGGAGELFF.